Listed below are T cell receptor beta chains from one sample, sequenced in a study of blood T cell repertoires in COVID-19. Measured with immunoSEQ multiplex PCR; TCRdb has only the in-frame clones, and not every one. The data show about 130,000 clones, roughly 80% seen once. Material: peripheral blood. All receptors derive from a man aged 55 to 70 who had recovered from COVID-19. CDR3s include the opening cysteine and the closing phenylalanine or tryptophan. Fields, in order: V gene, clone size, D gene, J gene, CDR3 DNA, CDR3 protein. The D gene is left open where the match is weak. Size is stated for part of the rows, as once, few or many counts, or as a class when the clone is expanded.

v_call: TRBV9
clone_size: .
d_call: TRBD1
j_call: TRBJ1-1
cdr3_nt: TGTGCCAGCAGCCCCGGGACAGGGTACACTGAAGCTTTCTTT
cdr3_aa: CASSPGTGYTEAFF

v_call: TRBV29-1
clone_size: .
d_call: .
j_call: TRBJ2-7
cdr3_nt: TGCAGCGTCAAACAGGGTCCCCTACAGTACTTC
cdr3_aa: CSVKQGPLQYF

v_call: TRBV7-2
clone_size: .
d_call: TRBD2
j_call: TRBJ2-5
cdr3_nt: TGTGCCAGCAGCTCGTCTAGCGGGATCCAAGAGACCCAGTACTTC
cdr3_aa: CASSSSSGIQETQYF

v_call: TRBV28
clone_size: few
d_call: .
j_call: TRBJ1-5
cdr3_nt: TGTGCCAGCAGCCAGGGGAGCCAGCCCCAGCATTTT
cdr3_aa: CASSQGSQPQHF

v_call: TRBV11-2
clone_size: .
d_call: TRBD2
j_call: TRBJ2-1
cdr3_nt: TGTGCCAGCAGCAACCCGGGACTAGGAGACAATGAGCAGTTCTTC
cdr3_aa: CASSNPGLGDNEQFF

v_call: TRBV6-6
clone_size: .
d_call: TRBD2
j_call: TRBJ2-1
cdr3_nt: TGTGCCAGCAGTTGGGGACTAGCGAGCTCCTACAATGAGCAGTTCTTC
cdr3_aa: CASSWGLASSYNEQFF

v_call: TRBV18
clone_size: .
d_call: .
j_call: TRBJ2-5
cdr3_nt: TGTGCCAGCTCACCTGAATCTCGGTGGGGCGAAGAGACCCAGTACTTC
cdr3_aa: CASSPESRWGEETQYF

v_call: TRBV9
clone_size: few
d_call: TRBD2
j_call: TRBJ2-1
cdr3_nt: TGTGCCAGCAGCGTAGCTAGCGGGGGGGGCTACAATGAGCAGTTCTTC
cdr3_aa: CASSVASGGGYNEQFF

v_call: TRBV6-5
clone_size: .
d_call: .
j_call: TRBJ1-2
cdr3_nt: TGTGCCAGCAGATTTCAGGGGAACTATGGCTACACCTTC
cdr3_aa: CASRFQGNYGYTF

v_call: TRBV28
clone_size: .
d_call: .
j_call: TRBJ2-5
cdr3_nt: TGTGCCAGCGGCCGAGGGGGGGTATTACTGGAGACCCAGTACTTC
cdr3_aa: CASGRGGVLLETQYF

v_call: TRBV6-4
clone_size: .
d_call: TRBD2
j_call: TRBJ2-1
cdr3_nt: TGTGCCAGCAGTGACTCCCTAGCGGGGGGGGGTGAGCAGTTCTTC
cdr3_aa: CASSDSLAGGGEQFF

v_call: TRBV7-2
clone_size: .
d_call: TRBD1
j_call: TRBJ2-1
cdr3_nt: TGTGCCAGCAGCTCACGGACAGGGCGAGTCAATGAGCAGTTCTTC
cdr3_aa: CASSSRTGRVNEQFF

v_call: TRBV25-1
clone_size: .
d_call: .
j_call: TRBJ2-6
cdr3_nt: TGTGCCAGCAGTGAATGGAGTAGTCGCGGGGCCAACGTCCTGACTTTC
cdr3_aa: CASSEWSSRGANVLTF

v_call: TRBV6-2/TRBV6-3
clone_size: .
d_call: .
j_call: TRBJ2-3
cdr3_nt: TGTGCCAGCAGTTACCGGGGAGATACGCAGTATTTT
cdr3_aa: CASSYRGDTQYF

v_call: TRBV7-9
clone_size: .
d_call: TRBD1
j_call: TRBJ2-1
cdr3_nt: TGTGCCAGCAGCACGGGACAGGGCGGGCACAATGAGCAGTTCTTC
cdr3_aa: CASSTGQGGHNEQFF

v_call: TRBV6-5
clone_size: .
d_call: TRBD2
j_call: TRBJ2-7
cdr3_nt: TGTGCCAGCAAACTAACTAGCGGGAGCAACGAGCAGTACTTC
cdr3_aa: CASKLTSGSNEQYF

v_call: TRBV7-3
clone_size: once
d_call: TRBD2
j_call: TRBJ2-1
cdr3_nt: TGTGCCAGCAGCTTATCCGGCGGGGGGACGTACAATGAGCAGTTCTTC
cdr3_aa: CASSLSGGGTYNEQFF

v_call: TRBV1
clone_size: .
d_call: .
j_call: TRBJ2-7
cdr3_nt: TGCACCAGCAGCCCCGAGGGGAGGACAGGGGTCTACGAGCAGTACTTC
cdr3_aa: CTSSPEGRTGVYEQYF

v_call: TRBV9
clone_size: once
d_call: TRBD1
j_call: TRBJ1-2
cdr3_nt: TGTGCCAGCAGCGCCGGACAGGGGGACTATGGCTACACCTTC
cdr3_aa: CASSAGQGDYGYTF

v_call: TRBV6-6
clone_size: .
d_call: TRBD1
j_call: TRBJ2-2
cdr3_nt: TGTGCCAGCAGTTACTCGGGGACAGCGAACACCGGGGAGCTGTTTTTT
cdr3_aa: CASSYSGTANTGELFF

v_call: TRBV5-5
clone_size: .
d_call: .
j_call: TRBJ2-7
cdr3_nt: TGTGCCAGCAGCCCGTCCCGGGACAGCGGGCGGGAGCAGTACTTC
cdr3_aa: CASSPSRDSGREQYF

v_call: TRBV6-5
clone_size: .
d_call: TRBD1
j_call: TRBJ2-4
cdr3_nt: TGTGCCAGCAGCCTGGACAGGGAGAACATTCAGTACTTC
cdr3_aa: CASSLDRENIQYF

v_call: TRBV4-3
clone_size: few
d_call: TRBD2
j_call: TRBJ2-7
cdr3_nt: TGCGCCAGCAGCCAGCGGATCTCCGGGACTAGCGGGAGGTACTACGAGCAGTACTTC
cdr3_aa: CASSQRISGTSGRYYEQYF

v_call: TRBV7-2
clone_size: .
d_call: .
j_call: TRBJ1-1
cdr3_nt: TGTGCCAGCAGCTTAACCCAGGACAGCCGCACTGAAGCTTTCTTT
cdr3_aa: CASSLTQDSRTEAFF